This T cell receptor beta chain was documented in a study of CXCR3-negative and CXCR3-positive naive CD8 T cells. Study-wide results and caveats: For the naive subsets, surface CD5 was similar, and TCR strength was inferred from TRB CDR3 properties. Naive CXCR3-positive cells had TRB CDR3s more hydrophobic than those of CXCR3-negative naive cells.

The CDR3 has 12 amino acids. From germline, CDR1 is SQVTM and CDR2 ANQGSEA. 5' RACE with UMI labels generated the TRB cDNA libraries. TCRdb derives one entry per CDR3 protein from the 5' RACE reads, leaving out DNA. The table gives about 150,000 distinct CDR3 sequences; the top ten clones make up under 0.5% of it. Comment on this clonotype: Its antigen is unidentified.

The V and J genes are TRBV29-1 and TRBJ1-2; TCRdb picks TRBD1, but there is no DNA to check that call. Sequencing was carried out using naive CXCR3+ CD8+ T cells from blood. Subset: CD45RO-CCR7+CD27+CD95- naive CD8+ T cells expressing CXCR3 (TNR3+). This sequence originates from a human donor in good health. Some clones in this sample may be carry-over from other donors' samples. The CDR3 here is CSAEQGYYGYTF.